The 21 T cell receptor beta chains presented below share a single source sample, sequenced in a study of blood T cell repertoires in COVID-19. Clones were sequenced by immunoSEQ multiplex PCR, and TCRdb holds only the in-frame ones, with some missing. The profile shows about 260,000 clones, about nine tenths of them singletons. Sequencing was performed on peripheral blood. Every receptor here comes from a woman in her 30s with COVID-19, enrolled during active disease.

The V gene is TRBV28, the J gene TRBJ2-7; D might be TRBD2 (5 bases). The CDR3 extends over 14 amino acids. Germline V gene data show CDR1 as MDHEN and CDR2 as SYDVKM. Trimming shortened V by 8 bases and J by 3 bases, and 17 bases separated the two germline ends. CDR3 bases: TGTGCCAGCCATCATCCCGGGGAGCTCTACGAGCAGTACTTC. This sequence encodes CASHHPGELYEQYF.

This chain joins TRBV30 and TRBJ2-1, with 7 positions matching TRBD1. Germline V CDR1 and CDR2: GTSNPN, SVGIG (reference sequence). The CDR3 has 15 residues. The V and J ends lost 1 base and 0 bases, in that order; junction bases with no gene match: 3. As DNA, the CDR3 is TGTGCCTGGAGTGGGTACAGGGGCTCCTACAATGAGCAGTTCTTC. Its translation: CAWSGYRGSYNEQFF.

This sequence joins TRBV6-1 and TRBJ2-7; TRBD2 might be the D (6 bases). The CDR3 covers 14 residues. CDR1 and CDR2 from the germline V gene are MNHNS and SASEGT. Trimming shortened V by 2 bases and J by 2 bases, and 10 bases separated the two germline ends. CDR3 DNA sequence: TGTGCCAGCAGTGAAAGCGGAGGGACCTACGAGCAGTACTTC. This translates into CASSESGGTYEQYF.

V gene TRBV28 combines with J gene TRBJ1-6; D possibly corresponds to TRBD1 (5 bases). From germline, CDR1 is MDHEN and CDR2 SYDVKM. The CDR3 is 15 residues long. The ends were cut back, 5 bases at V and 10 bases at J, with 18 bases in the middle. CDR3 sequence: CASSQSGGGRSPLHF. CDR3 nucleotide sequence: TGTGCCAGCAGTCAATCAGGTGGGGGGAGGTCACCCCTCCACTTT.

The rearrangement uses TRBV11-2 and TRBJ2-7, with D unclear. Germline V lookup: CDR1 SGHAT, CDR2 FQNNGV. The CDR3 extends over 12 amino acids. V was trimmed by 4 bases and J by 7 bases, leaving 11 bases between them. The CDR3 DNA sequence: TGTGCCAGCAGCTCCGAGCCGCGGGAGCAGTACTTC. It yields the protein CASSSEPREQYF.

The chain joins TRBV28 to TRBJ1-6; the D gene is possibly TRBD1 (5 bases). This CDR3 contains 17 residues. Trimming left V 6 bases short and J 0 bases short, with 15 bases between. Germline lookup yields CDR1 MDHEN and CDR2 SYDVKM. This CDR3 reads CASSPGTGSSYNSPLHF. The CDR3 nucleotides are TGTGCCAGCAGCCCCGGGACTGGGAGCTCCTATAATTCACCCCTCCACTTT. Full variable domain (missing parts from reference TRBV28 and TRBJ1-6): DVKVTQSSRYLVKRTGEKVFLECVQDMDHENMFWYRQDPGLGLRLIYFSYDVKMKEKGDIPEGYSVSREKKERFSLILESASTNQTSMYLCASSPGTGSSYNSPLHFGNGTRLTVT.

J is TRBJ1-2 and V is TRBV2, with D perhaps TRBD1 (6 bases). The germline V gene encodes CDR1 SNHLY and CDR2 FYNNEI. CDR3 length: 12 residues. V was pared by 9 bases and J by 4 bases, with 12 bases between. The CDR3 DNA reads as TGTGCCAGGGGAGGGGGATCCTATGGCTACACCTTC. This codes for CARGGGSYGYTF.

This chain joins TRBV4-1 and TRBJ2-2; D is undetermined. The V and J ends lost 1 base and 4 bases respectively, with 4 bases between them. The CDR3 has 13 residues. From germline, CDR1 is MGHRA and CDR2 YSYEKL. The CDR3 DNA sequence: TGCGCCAGCAGCCAAGCCGTCACCGGGGAGCTGTTTTTT. As protein: CASSQAVTGELFF.

The gene calls are TRBV5-6 and TRBJ1-4; possible D gene TRBD1, 6 bases. V shed 5 bases and J shed 8 bases, with 19 bases lying between them. The CDR3 consists of 15 residues. Germline CDR1 and CDR2: SGHDT and YYEEEE. The CDR3 DNA reads TGTGCCAGCAGTAACCAGGGGCTGTTGGGGGAAAAACTGTTTTTT. This codes for CASSNQGLLGEKLFF. Full variable domain (missing parts from reference TRBV5-6 and TRBJ1-4): DAGVTQSPTHLIKTRGQQVTLRCSPKSGHDTVSWYQQALGQGPQFIFQYYEEEERQRGNFPDRFSGHQFPNYSSELNVNALLLGDSALYLCASSNQGLLGEKLFFGSGTQLSVL.

This clone was detected only once. The genes are TRBV19 and TRBJ2-5, with 8 bases fitting TRBD1. Germline V gene sequence: CDR1 LNHDA, CDR2 SQIVND (reference sequence). J gave up 1 base and V 4 bases, and 5 bases lay outside the gene matches. This CDR3 comprises 15 residues. CDR3 sequence: CASSSQGAGQETQYF. DNA of the CDR3: TGTGCCAGTAGTAGCCAGGGGGCAGGCCAAGAGACCCAGTACTTC.

Only one count was recorded for this clone. The chain employs TRBV7-8 and TRBJ1-4; 8 nucleotides align to TRBD1. Trimming cost V 4 bases and J 7 bases; bases outside gene matches: 5. The CDR3 has 14 residues. Germline CDR1 reads SGHVS; CDR2 reads FQNEAQ. CDR3 nucleotides: TGTGCCAGCAGCTCAGGGGGCGCCGGTGAAAAACTGTTTTTT. Translated: CASSSGGAGEKLFF.

The chain has TRBV30 and TRBJ2-7, with a possible D match to TRBD2 (6 bases). Trimming took off 5 bases at V and 1 base at J, with 6 bases between the two ends. The CDR3 is made up of 11 amino acids. Per the germline V gene, CDR1 is GTSNPN and CDR2 is SVGIG (reference sequence). CDR3 DNA: TGTGCCTGGGCGGGGTCCTACGAGCAGTACTTC. It is translated as CAWAGSYEQYF.

The gene calls are TRBV18 and TRBJ1-1; 8 nucleotides align to TRBD1. The V gene end was trimmed by 6 bases and the J gene end by 8 bases; junction bases not matched to a gene: 8. The CDR3 contains 13 residues. Germline lookup yields CDR1 KGHSH and CDR2 LQKENI. In DNA form, the CDR3 reads TGTGCCAGCTCCGCAGGACAGGGACGAGAAGCTTTCTTT. This codes for CASSAGQGREAFF.

The table lists this clone with a few counts. The V call is TRBV27, the J call TRBJ1-1; D ambiguous. The V gene's germline CDR1 is MNHEY and CDR2 SMNVEV (reference sequence). The CDR3 sequence is 14 residues long. The germline V and J ends were trimmed by 5 bases and 0 bases, with 10 bases remaining between them. The CDR3 DNA follows: TGTGCCAGCAGTCCACAGCGGATGAACACTGAAGCTTTCTTT. The encoded protein is CASSPQRMNTEAFF.

This rearrangement joins TRBV7-2 to TRBJ2-7; D call uncertain. The germline V and J ends were trimmed by 2 bases and 8 bases, with 13 bases remaining between them. CDR3 length: 13 amino acids. Germline assignment: CDR1 SGHTA and CDR2 FQGNSA. The DNA of the CDR3 is TGTGCCAGCAGCTTAAACGGGTCGGCTAAGCAGTACTTC. It translates to CASSLNGSAKQYF.

The V gene is TRBV7-6, the J gene TRBJ2-7; D possibly corresponds to TRBD2 (6 bases). Germline values: CDR1 SGHVS, CDR2 FNYEAQ. V was cut by 4 bases and J by 1 base, with 14 bases left in between. This CDR3 is 15 amino acids long. The CDR3 nucleotides read TGTGCCAGCAGCTCCCGTCCGGGGGTATCCTACGAGCAGTACTTC. This sequence encodes CASSSRPGVSYEQYF.

In its sample, this clone was seen once. The chain recombines TRBV14 with TRBJ1-2, with TRBD1 matching over 8 bases. CDR1 SGHDN and CDR2 FVKESK come from the germline V gene. With 3 bases clipped from V and 8 bases from J, the junction kept 8 bases outside the gene matches. This CDR3 contains 14 residues. As DNA, the CDR3 is TGTGCCAGCAGCCAGATTGAGACAGGGGAAGGCTACACCTTC. Translated: CASSQIETGEGYTF. The whole variable domain, filled in from reference TRBV14 and TRBJ1-2, reads EAGVTQFPSHSVIEKGQTVTLRCDPISGHDNLYWYRRVMGKEIKFLLHFVKESKQDESGMPNNRFLAERTGGTYSTLKVQPAELEDSGVYFCASSQIETGEGYTFGSGTRLTVV.

The rearrangement joins TRBV4-3 to TRBJ1-1; TRBD1 aligns across 7 bases. The CDR3 sequence is 15 residues long. With 3 bases clipped from V and 5 bases from J, the junction kept 9 bases outside the gene matches. Germline CDR1 reads LGHNA; CDR2 reads YSLEER. The DNA of the CDR3 is TGCGCCAGCAGCCAGCTCAGACAGGGTCCGACTGAAGCTTTCTTT. Protein sequence: CASSQLRQGPTEAFF.

This chain links TRBV6-5 with TRBJ2-2; D is unclear. Trimming removed 4 bases at V and 3 bases at J, with 9 bases between. CDR1 and CDR2 from the germline V gene are MNHEY and SVGAGI. The CDR3 length is 14 residues. Here the CDR3 reads CASSLGVDTGELFF. As DNA, the CDR3 is TGTGCCAGCAGTTTGGGCGTAGACACCGGGGAGCTGTTTTTT.

This chain uses TRBV5-6 with TRBJ1-2, with TRBD1 matching 8 bases. Germline CDR1 is SGHDT and CDR2 is YYEEEE. This CDR3 spans 14 amino acids. The trim removed 2 bases at V and 4 bases at J, leaving 4 bases unmatched. The CDR3 bases are TGTGCCAGCAGCTTTGGTGACAGGGGCTATGGCTACACCTTC. Translated: CASSFGDRGYGYTF. Drawing the rest from reference TRBV5-6 and TRBJ1-2, the complete variable domain is DAGVTQSPTHLIKTRGQQVTLRCSPKSGHDTVSWYQQALGQGPQFIFQYYEEEERQRGNFPDRFSGHQFPNYSSELNVNALLLGDSALYLCASSFGDRGYGYTFGSGTRLTVV.

The rearrangement uses TRBV24-1 and TRBJ2-6; D perhaps matches TRBD1 (6 bases). Trimming took off 2 bases at V and 1 base at J, with 11 bases between the two ends. The CDR3 covers 17 residues. Looked up from germline, CDR1 is KGHDR and CDR2 is SFDVKD. The chain's CDR3 is CATSDSGHFSGANVLTF. CDR3 DNA: TGTGCCACCAGTGATTCGGGACATTTTTCTGGGGCCAACGTCCTGACTTTC.